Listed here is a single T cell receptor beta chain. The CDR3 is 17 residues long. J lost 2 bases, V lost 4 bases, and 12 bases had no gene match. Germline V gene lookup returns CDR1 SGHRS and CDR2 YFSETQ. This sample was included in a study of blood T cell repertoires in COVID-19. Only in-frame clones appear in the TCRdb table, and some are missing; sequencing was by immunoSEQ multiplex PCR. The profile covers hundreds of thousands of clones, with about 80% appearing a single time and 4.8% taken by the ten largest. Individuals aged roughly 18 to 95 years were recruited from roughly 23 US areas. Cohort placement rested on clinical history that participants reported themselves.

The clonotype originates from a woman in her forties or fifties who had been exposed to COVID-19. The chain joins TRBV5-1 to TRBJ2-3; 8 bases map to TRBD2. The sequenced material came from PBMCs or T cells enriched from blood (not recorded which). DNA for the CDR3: TGCGCCAGCAGCCATGGAGGACTAGCCTCTTTCACAGATACGCAGTATTTT. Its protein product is CASSHGGLASFTDTQYF.